A selection of T cell receptor beta chains follows, all from one sample in a study of blood T cells in healthy people across ages. A single record per CDR3 protein comes from TCRdb applying MiXCR to the 5' RACE reads. The sample records around 700,000 distinct CDR3 sequences, 25% being singletons. These records were also assigned to another study, of T cells of mothers and their children.

The sequenced sample consisted of blood. The receptor source for this set is a boy between 10 and 17 years old in good health. Each CDR3 is given with its conserved first and last residue.

CDR3aa: CSVEGGVETQYF
len: 12
v_gene: TRBV29-1
j_gene: TRBJ2-5

CDR3aa: CASSTRTPPETQYF
len: 14
v_gene: TRBV11-2
j_gene: TRBJ2-5

CDR3aa: CASKRDSKTQETQCF
len: 15
v_gene: TRBV5-1
j_gene: TRBJ2-5

CDR3aa: CSARDQTTSGDPYEQYF
len: 17
v_gene: TRBV20-1
j_gene: TRBJ2-7

CDR3aa: CSVMGQYQETQYF
len: 13
v_gene: TRBV29-1
j_gene: TRBJ2-5

CDR3aa: CASGGGYSNQPQHF
len: 14
v_gene: TRBV6-5
j_gene: TRBJ1-5

CDR3aa: CASSYDRICEQYF
len: 13
v_gene: TRBV6-2/TRBV6-3
j_gene: TRBJ2-7

CDR3aa: CASSVEEGYEQYF
len: 13
v_gene: TRBV9
j_gene: NA

CDR3aa: CASSSGGNEGGSYEQYF
len: 17
v_gene: TRBV12-3/TRBV12-4
j_gene: TRBJ2-7

CDR3aa: CASSLSSGANVLTF
len: 14
v_gene: TRBV7-3
j_gene: TRBJ2-6

CDR3aa: CASSLLVADEQFF
len: 13
v_gene: TRBV7-8
j_gene: NA

CDR3aa: CASSPSQGAIGGNTIYF
len: 17
v_gene: TRBV12-3/TRBV12-4
j_gene: TRBJ1-3

CDR3aa: CASSLALGDPGDTEAFF
len: 17
v_gene: TRBV12-3/TRBV12-4
j_gene: TRBJ1-1

CDR3aa: CATSDRRLAGAQETQYF
len: 17
v_gene: TRBV24-1
j_gene: TRBJ2-5

CDR3aa: CAISDWKISFYEQYF
len: 15
v_gene: TRBV10-3
j_gene: TRBJ2-7

CDR3aa: CASSQEGNLLGETQYF
len: 16
v_gene: TRBV4-3
j_gene: TRBJ2-5

CDR3aa: CASSVTGETNEKLFF
len: 15
v_gene: TRBV5-1
j_gene: TRBJ1-4

CDR3aa: CASSLEVGVEFF
len: 12
v_gene: TRBV12-3/TRBV12-4
j_gene: TRBJ2-1

CDR3aa: CASSAGLADEQFF
len: 13
v_gene: TRBV9
j_gene: TRBJ2-1

CDR3aa: CASSQEGRGPYEQYF
len: 15
v_gene: TRBV4-1
j_gene: TRBJ2-7

CDR3aa: CASSDPGARTGNTIYF
len: 16
v_gene: TRBV6-2/TRBV6-3
j_gene: TRBJ1-3

CDR3aa: CASSSIVSYNEQFF
len: 14
v_gene: TRBV11-2
j_gene: TRBJ2-1

CDR3aa: CSVQGKSPNYGYTF
len: 14
v_gene: TRBV29-1
j_gene: TRBJ1-2

CDR3aa: CSVERRGSEQFF
len: 12
v_gene: TRBV29-1
j_gene: NA

CDR3aa: CSARDSVGTGAEKLFF
len: 16
v_gene: TRBV20-1
j_gene: TRBJ1-4

CDR3aa: CASSQDPRSPGNTIYF
len: 16
v_gene: TRBV4-3
j_gene: TRBJ1-3

CDR3aa: CASSLGLGEQETQYF
len: 15
v_gene: TRBV7-2
j_gene: TRBJ2-5

CDR3aa: CASSLQDREEKLFF
len: 14
v_gene: TRBV7-9
j_gene: TRBJ1-4

CDR3aa: CSARDLGQNKASYNSPLHF
len: 19
v_gene: TRBV20-1
j_gene: TRBJ1-6

CDR3aa: CASSVYRGPVNEQFF
len: 15
v_gene: TRBV10-2
j_gene: NA

CDR3aa: CASSQVLSPYEQYF
len: 14
v_gene: TRBV4-1
j_gene: TRBJ2-7

CDR3aa: CSASANNYEQYF
len: 12
v_gene: TRBV20-1
j_gene: NA

CDR3aa: CASSLPRTAISETQYF
len: 16
v_gene: TRBV12-3/TRBV12-4
j_gene: TRBJ2-5

CDR3aa: CASSLGSRGPEAFF
len: 14
v_gene: TRBV12-3/TRBV12-4
j_gene: TRBJ1-1

CDR3aa: CASRRGTGSNEQYF
len: 14
v_gene: TRBV6-5
j_gene: NA

CDR3aa: CASSPKGQGGREQFF
len: 15
v_gene: TRBV7-3
j_gene: TRBJ2-1

CDR3aa: CASSLGAAGHRVGHEQYF
len: 18
v_gene: TRBV7-6
j_gene: TRBJ2-7

CDR3aa: CASSLEGAYTYEQYF
len: 15
v_gene: TRBV5-1
j_gene: TRBJ2-7

CDR3aa: CASSLRLGSGELFF
len: 14
v_gene: TRBV28
j_gene: TRBJ2-2

CDR3aa: CASSTHTYEQYF
len: 12
v_gene: TRBV7-9
j_gene: TRBJ2-7

CDR3aa: CASRDSYTEAFF
len: 12
v_gene: TRBV5-1
j_gene: TRBJ1-1

CDR3aa: CASSLDGSGELFF
len: 13
v_gene: TRBV7-6
j_gene: TRBJ2-2

CDR3aa: CASSITGTSSETQYF
len: 15
v_gene: TRBV6-5
j_gene: TRBJ2-5

CDR3aa: CSVEVATRSSYNEQFF
len: 16
v_gene: TRBV29-1
j_gene: TRBJ2-1

CDR3aa: CASSPTTENNQPQHF
len: 15
v_gene: TRBV18
j_gene: TRBJ1-5

CDR3aa: CASSGEGEGQPQHF
len: 14
v_gene: TRBV9
j_gene: TRBJ1-5

CDR3aa: CASGKDITGELFF
len: 13
v_gene: TRBV19
j_gene: TRBJ2-2

CDR3aa: CSVEEVAGDEQYF
len: 13
v_gene: TRBV29-1
j_gene: TRBJ2-7

CDR3aa: CASSSTPLYNEQFF
len: 14
v_gene: TRBV5-1
j_gene: TRBJ2-1

CDR3aa: CSALDYNEQFF
len: 11
v_gene: TRBV29-1
j_gene: TRBJ2-1

CDR3aa: CASSLERGVYQETQYF
len: 16
v_gene: TRBV11-3
j_gene: TRBJ2-5

CDR3aa: CASSLLLAEPTDTQYF
len: 16
v_gene: TRBV28
j_gene: TRBJ2-3

CDR3aa: CASSEGAVNTEAFF
len: 14
v_gene: TRBV6-1
j_gene: TRBJ1-1